This is a list of T cell receptor beta chains from one sample in a study of shared clonotypes between healthy human individuals. The protocol was immunoSEQ multiplex PCR, while the TCRdb copy is restricted to in-frame clones and leaves out a portion. The table shows 550,000 to 700,000 clones, with more than 70% occurring only once. Input material: memory CD4+ T cells sorted from blood. These receptors were collected from a woman aged 30 to 39 in good health. CDR3s leave out the opening cysteine and the closing phenylalanine or tryptophan. Not all rows give a size; the values are once, few, many and, for expanded clones, a class.

clone_size	v_call	j_call	cdr3_aa
.	TRBV28	TRBJ2-5	ASSLTSGGQETQY
.	TRBV6-1	TRBJ1-1	ASSESLKGPEAF
.	TRBV2	TRBJ2-7	ASKLAGDYEQY
.	TRBV2	TRBJ1-1	ASSDPTGRGNTEAF
.	TRBV28	TRBJ1-2	ASSSQGEGNGYT
.	TRBV29-1	TRBJ2-7	SVHLAGSSYEQY
few	TRBV11-2	TRBJ2-7	ASSFVSGEQY
once	TRBV5-5	TRBJ2-5	ASSPGTRGETQY
few	TRBV6-5	TRBJ2-7	ASRAGQGYEQY
.	TRBV6-1	TRBJ1-1	ASRREWDTEAF
.	TRBV6-1	TRBJ2-1	ASSELDEQF
.	TRBV11-2	TRBJ1-4	ASSLDPAGGRRKLF
.	TRBV10-3	TRBJ1-5	AISDRPDQPQH
many	TRBV27	TRBJ2-5	ASRQETQY
.	TRBV28	TRBJ2-3	ASSSPASTDTQY
.	TRBV6-1	TRBJ2-1	ASSESWPPGTSTYNEQF
.	TRBV10-2	TRBJ2-5	ASSPTGLKETQY
.	TRBV4-1	TRBJ2-4	ASSQDRTGLAKNIQY
few	TRBV29-1	TRBJ2-1	SVERGDRQYNEQF
.	TRBV7-9	TRBJ2-7	ASSLDPGQGPYEQY
.	TRBV30	TRBJ2-5	AWRTGETQY
.	TRBV11-2	TRBJ2-1	ASSLGQTNEQF
.	TRBV5-1	TRBJ1-5	ASSPGQGEYQPQH
.	TRBV6-6	TRBJ1-1	ASRIAEDTEAF
.	TRBV2	TRBJ2-7	ASSLGDPPPEEQY
few	TRBV25-1	TRBJ2-2	ASSEPPGTPNTGELF
.	TRBV2	TRBJ2-2	ASSPTSGDAGELF
.	TRBV5-1	TRBJ2-7	ASSLWLAGGTSYEQY
.	TRBV5-6	TRBJ2-7	ASRSMAAGLGEQY
.	TRBV11-2	TRBJ1-4	ASSPRDRPNEKLF
.	TRBV6-1	TRBJ2-5	ASTEGGYETQY
.	TRBV28	TRBJ1-2	ASSLDSALGYT
.	TRBV11-3	TRBJ1-4	ASSPGRGEKLF
.	TRBV28	TRBJ2-1	ASSLLVSEQF
.	TRBV15	TRBJ2-7	ATSRDYGIYEQY
.	TRBV4-2	TRBJ1-1	ASSQLGGGTEAS
once	TRBV28	TRBJ1-2	ASKKGGLGYT
many	TRBV5-6	TRBJ2-1	ASTSGTSGRIEQF
.	TRBV2	TRBJ2-3	ASSVELARTDTQY